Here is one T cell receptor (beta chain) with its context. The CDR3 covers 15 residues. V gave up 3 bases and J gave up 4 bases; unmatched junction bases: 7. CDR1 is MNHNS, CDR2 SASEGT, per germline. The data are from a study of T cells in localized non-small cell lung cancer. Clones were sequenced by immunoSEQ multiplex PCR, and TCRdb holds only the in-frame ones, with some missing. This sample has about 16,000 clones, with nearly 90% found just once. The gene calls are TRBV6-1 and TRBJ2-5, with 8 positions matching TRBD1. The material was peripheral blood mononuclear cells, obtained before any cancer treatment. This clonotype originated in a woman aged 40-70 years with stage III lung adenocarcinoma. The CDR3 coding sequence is TGTGCCAGCAGTGACCTCAGGACAGGGTCAGAGACCCAGTACTTC. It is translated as CASSDLRTGSETQYF.